This TCR beta chain appears in the sequencing data of a study of blood T cells in healthy people across ages. The overall study: About one barcoded beta molecule per two T cells was the capture yield of template switching.

V lost 6 bases and J lost 7, with 19 bases in between. This CDR3 is 14 amino acids long. CDR1 is MDHEN, CDR2 SYDVKM, per germline. The authors drew roughly 9.8 milliliters of peripheral blood from each donor. In regard to this clonotype: Its cognate antigen is unknown.

Study-level findings and limits: Nothing was known about donor CMV status, and this possibly confounded expanded clonotype changes. Roughly linearly, TCR beta diversity per million T cells fell as age increased.

A J-beta primer mix and a sample-barcoded 5' primer were used in a second PCR of about 7 to 12 cycles. TCRdb reprocessed the 5' RACE reads via MiXCR and lists one record per CDR3 protein. The repertoire holds about 650,000 distinct CDR3 sequences, with more than 45% as singletons. The chain combines TRBV28 with TRBJ2-7, with a weak D call TRBD1 (6 bases). This sequence was found in a woman older than 75 in good health. Sequenced: blood. The CDR3 nucleotides read TGTGCCAGCAGCCCCGGGACACCGCCTCGGGAGCAGTACTTC. Translated: CASSPGTPPREQYF.